The 29 T cell receptor beta chains in this list originate from one sample, sequenced in a study of blood T cell repertoires in COVID-19. Assay: immunoSEQ multiplex PCR; the TCRdb copy retains only in-frame clones and omits some. The sample has over 110,000 clones, around 83% seen once; the top ten hold approximately 10%. The sequenced material came from peripheral blood. The source of these receptors is a man aged 60 to 75 with active or convalescent COVID-19.

This chain joins TRBV6-5 and TRBJ1-2, with D unresolved. Germline-derived CDR1 and CDR2 are MNHEY and SVGAGI. This CDR3 contains 14 residues. Trimming took off 1 base at V and 2 bases at J, with 8 bases between the two ends. The CDR3 region is CASSYFGLNYGYTF. DNA of the CDR3: TGTGCCAGCAGTTACTTTGGACTAAACTATGGCTACACCTTC.

On this clone: At one of its ends the junction is not consistent with the germline gene, which may arise from a read error. J is TRBJ2-5 and V is TRBV2, with 8 positions matching TRBD2. The CDR3 has 14 amino acids. Germline V CDR1 and CDR2: SNHLY, FYNNEI. DNA for the CDR3: TGTGCCCGCAGCGAAGCGGGAGCCCAGGAGACCCAGTACTTC. Amino acid sequence: CARSEAGAQETQYF.

This chain uses TRBV11-2 with TRBJ1-6; TRBD1 is a possible D gene (6 bases). The germline CDR1 and CDR2 sequences are SGHAT and FQNNGV. Trimming cost V 6 bases and J 8 bases, with 17 bases left between them. The CDR3 sequence is 15 residues long. Here the CDR3 DNA reads TGTGCCAGCAGACAACCCGGGACACCGGATTCACCCCTCCACTTT. Translation: CASRQPGTPDSPLHF.

The chain uses TRBV19 and TRBJ1-3; weak D call: TRBD1 (5 bases). This CDR3 comprises 17 residues. Germline V gives CDR1 LNHDA, CDR2 SQIVND (reference sequence). Trimming left V 4 bases short and J 0 bases short, with 16 bases between. This chain's CDR3 is CASSTSRRGVSGNTIYF. For the CDR3, the DNA is TGTGCCAGTAGTACCTCCCGTAGGGGCGTCTCTGGAAACACCATATATTTT.

V and J are TRBV12-3 or TRBV12-4 and TRBJ1-2; 7 nucleotides line up with TRBD1. The J segment lost 10 bases and the V segment lost 6 bases, leaving 11 bases of the junction unmatched. The CDR3 length is 13 residues. CDR3 residues: CASRSTGNKIYTF. As DNA, the CDR3 is TGTGCCAGCAGGTCGACAGGGAATAAAATCTACACCTTC.

This chain uses TRBV5-8 with TRBJ2-2; D not resolved. This CDR3 contains 15 residues. CDR1 is SGHTS, CDR2 YDEGEE, per germline. Deletions cut 0 bases from V and 5 bases from J, with 11 bases between. Written as DNA, the CDR3 is TGTGCCAGCAGCTTGGTTTCAGGTGGGACCGGGGAGCTGTTTTTT. Its protein is CASSLVSGGTGELFF. The whole variable domain, filled in from reference TRBV5-8 and TRBJ2-2, reads EAGVTQSPTHLIKTRGQQATLRCSPISGHTSVYWYQQALGLGLQFLLWYDEGEERNRGNFPPRFSGRQFPNYSSELNVNALELEDSALYLCASSLVSGGTGELFFGEGSRLTVL.

This clone was counted between two and nine times. This chain uses TRBV5-1 with TRBJ1-4; TRBD1 matches at 9 bases. Germline trimming cut 4 bases from V and 8 bases from J; bases unmatched to any gene: 9. Germline V lookup: CDR1 SGHRS, CDR2 YFSETQ. The CDR3 runs to 15 residues. The CDR3 sequence is CASSGGRQGDEKLFF. The CDR3 region has the DNA TGCGCCAGCAGCGGCGGAAGACAGGGGGACGAAAAACTGTTTTTT.

The chain employs TRBV5-3 and TRBJ1-5; D remains unclear. TRBV5-3 is marked as an open reading frame, function uncertain. With 7 bases removed from V and 3 bases from J, the gap between germline ends came to 11 bases. This CDR3 is built from 13 residues. This CDR3 reads CARPQRSNQPQHF. CDR3 DNA sequence: TGTGCCAGACCTCAGAGGTCCAATCAGCCCCAGCATTTT.

This clone appeared a few times. The chain recombines TRBV24-1 with TRBJ1-6, with D perhaps TRBD1 (6 bases). CDR3 length equals 13 residues. The V gene lost 3 bases and the J gene lost 7 bases, with 6 bases spanning the gap. CDR1 KGHDR and CDR2 SFDVKD come from the germline V gene. CDR3 protein: CATSDTGNSPLHF. CDR3 nucleotides: TGTGCCACCAGTGATACAGGGAATTCACCCCTCCACTTT.

The gene calls are TRBV6-6 and TRBJ1-5; TRBD1 might be the D (5 bases). Trimming left V 5 bases short and J 6 bases short, with 14 bases between. Germline V lookup: CDR1 MNHNY, CDR2 SVGAGI (reference sequence). The CDR3 has 14 residues. The CDR3 here is CASSASQGAQPQHF. The CDR3, as DNA: TGTGCCAGCAGTGCGAGCCAGGGTGCTCAGCCCCAGCATTTT.

The gene calls are TRBV18 and TRBJ1-5; TRBD1 agrees at 9 bases. CDR1 is KGHSH and CDR2 is LQKENI in the germline V gene. The CDR3 runs to 16 residues. V lost 3 bases, J lost 6 bases, and 9 bases stayed unmatched. CDR3: CASSPGTGRIGQPQHF. In DNA, the CDR3 is TGTGCCAGCTCACCGGGGACAGGGCGTATTGGTCAGCCCCAGCATTTT.

This clone was seen only once. V and J are TRBV19 and TRBJ2-5, with 7 bases that match TRBD1. The junction had 4 bases not matched to a gene; V was cut back by 5 bases and J by 1 base. The CDR3 totals 14 residues. Germline V lookup: CDR1 LNHDA, CDR2 SQIVND (reference sequence). The CDR3 DNA reads TGTGCCAGTAGTGCACAGGGGTCCCAAGAGACCCAGTACTTC. It codes for CASSAQGSQETQYF.

This clone occurred a few times. The chain couples TRBV7-2 to TRBJ1-6; 11 bases map to TRBD1. V gave up 4 bases and J gave up 10 bases; unmatched junction bases: 15. The CDR3 sequence is 18 residues long. The germline V gene has CDR1 SGHTA and CDR2 FQGNSA. CDR3 in amino acids: CASSSKYSGTGGGSPLHF. The CDR3 region has the DNA TGTGCCAGCAGCTCAAAGTACAGCGGGACAGGGGGAGGATCACCCCTCCACTTT.

As to this clone: An end of the junction does not agree with germline; a read error may underlie this. The rearrangement joins TRBV11-2 to TRBJ1-2; D perhaps matches TRBD1 (6 bases). Germline V lookup: CDR1 SGHAT, CDR2 FQNNGV. The CDR3 contains 14 residues. The CDR3 DNA reads TGTGCCAGCACCTTAGGAGGGGGGGATCATGGCTACACCTTC. Its protein is CASTLGGGDHGYTF.

This chain joins TRBV6-2 or TRBV6-3 and TRBJ2-5; TRBD2 matches at 16 bases. The germline V gene encodes CDR1 MNHEY and CDR2 SVGEGT. The J segment lost 6 bases and the V segment lost 2 bases, leaving 6 bases of the junction unmatched. The CDR3 is 17 amino acids. CDR3 protein: CASSYRGLAGGQKTQYF. In DNA, the CDR3 is TGTGCCAGCAGTTACCGGGGACTAGCGGGGGGGCAGAAGACCCAGTACTTC.

This chain uses TRBV5-6 with TRBJ2-1; TRBD1 is a possible D gene (6 bases). Germline V gives CDR1 SGHDT, CDR2 YYEEEE. CDR3 size: 15 residues. The V and J ends lost 0 bases and 2 bases respectively, with 9 bases between them. The DNA for the CDR3 is TGTGCCAGCAGCTTGGTTGGGGGCGCCTACAATGAGCAGTTCTTC. As protein: CASSLVGGAYNEQFF.

This clone has a handful of counts. The genes are TRBV18 and TRBJ1-4, with TRBD1 matching over 10 bases. The V segment lost 5 bases and the J segment 8 bases; nucleotides outside the gene matches: 11. This CDR3 is built from 16 residues. Germline values: CDR1 KGHSH, CDR2 LQKENI. CDR3 DNA sequence: TGTGCCAGCTCATCATCCGCAGGACAGGGGGACGAAAAACTGTTTTTT. Its translation is CASSSSAGQGDEKLFF.

This chain joins TRBV3-1 (or the pseudogene TRBV3-2) and TRBJ2-7; 13 bases match TRBD2. The CDR3 sequence is 17 residues long. CDR1 is LGHDT and CDR2 is YNNKEL in the germline V gene (reference sequence). V lost 1 base to trimming and J lost 3 bases; unmatched junction nucleotides: 6. CDR3 amino acids: CASSQGLAGGRNYEQYF. The CDR3 region has the DNA TGTGCCAGCAGCCAAGGACTAGCGGGGGGCCGTAACTACGAGCAGTACTTC.

The chain is built from TRBV5-1 and TRBJ1-3; D gene unclear. Germline CDR1 is SGHRS and CDR2 is YFSETQ. CDR3 length equals 15 residues. Deletions cut 0 bases from V and 1 base from J, with 8 bases between. Here the CDR3 reads CASSLGLVSGNTIYF. CDR3 bases: TGCGCCAGCAGCTTGGGGCTGGTTTCTGGAAACACCATATATTTT.

The CDR3 bases are TGTGCCAGCAGCTTATGGACTAGCGGTACCTACGAGCAGTACGTC. Residues: CASSLWTSGTYEQYV. This chain connects TRBV7-9 to TRBJ2-7; 10 positions agree with TRBD2. The germline V gene encodes CDR1 SEHNR and CDR2 FQNEAQ (reference sequence). The J segment lost 2 bases and the V segment lost 2 bases, leaving 3 bases of the junction unmatched. The CDR3 totals 15 residues.

The chain links TRBV19 to TRBJ1-5; TRBD1 aligns across 7 bases. This CDR3 has 16 amino acids. CDR1 LNHDA and CDR2 SQIVND come from the germline V gene (reference sequence). The trim removed 6 bases at V and 5 bases at J, leaving 13 bases unmatched. The CDR3 spells CASSELGTVKHQPQHF. As DNA, the CDR3 is TGTGCCAGTAGCGAGCTCGGGACAGTAAAACATCAGCCCCAGCATTTT.

The chain couples TRBV19 to TRBJ1-2; D possibly corresponds to TRBD1 (6 bases). With 2 bases removed from V and 2 bases from J, the gap between germline ends came to 12 bases. Germline-derived CDR1 and CDR2 are LNHDA and SQIVND (reference sequence). This CDR3 has 15 amino acids. Written as DNA, the CDR3 is TGTGCCAGTAGTATAACAGGGATGCCGAACTATGGCTACACCTTC. This gives the protein CASSITGMPNYGYTF.

This chain connects TRBV4-3 to TRBJ2-1; 7 bases are a match to TRBD1. The ends lost 0 bases at V and 9 bases at J; junction bases unmatched: 8. The length of the CDR3 is 15 residues. In germline, CDR1 is LGHNA, CDR2 YSLEER. The CDR3 coding sequence is TGCGCCAGCAGCCAAGATAACAGGGGATGGACTGAGCAGTTCTTC. This gives the protein CASSQDNRGWTEQFF.

This clone was seen only once. The rearrangement uses TRBV7-2 and TRBJ1-1; possibly TRBD1 for D (5 bases). The germline V gene has CDR1 SGHTA and CDR2 FQGNSA. Trimming removed 3 bases at V and 6 bases at J, with 14 bases between. CDR3 length equals 14 residues. In DNA, the CDR3 is TGTGCCAGCAGCTTTATTCTTAGGGGCGCTGAAGCTTTCTTT. It translates to CASSFILRGAEAFF.

This chain joins TRBV28 and TRBJ1-6; D remains unclear. Germline V gene sequence: CDR1 MDHEN, CDR2 SYDVKM. Trimming took off 6 bases at V and 4 bases at J, with 13 bases between the two ends. CDR3 size: 15 residues. In nucleotides, the CDR3 is TGTGCCAGCAGCCGGACTTGGGTGTATAATTCACCCCTCCACTTT. The encoded protein is CASSRTWVYNSPLHF.

The chain combines TRBV2 with TRBJ1-1; 8 positions agree with TRBD1. The J segment lost 0 bases and the V segment lost 6 bases, leaving 15 bases of the junction unmatched. Germline CDR1 SNHLY, CDR2 FYNNEI. The CDR3 is made up of 18 amino acids. CDR3 bases: TGTGCCAGCAGAGGCAGGGGGCAAATGGTCCGCATGAACACTGAAGCTTTCTTT. Translation gives CASRGRGQMVRMNTEAFF.

The V call is TRBV19, the J call TRBJ1-5, with D hard to call. Germline CDR1 is LNHDA and CDR2 is SQIVND (reference sequence). The CDR3 is made up of 13 amino acids. Trimming stripped 2 bases from V and 5 bases from J, with 7 bases between. The CDR3, as DNA: TGTGCCAGTAGTATAAATGTAGATCAGCCCCAGCATTTT. Its protein is CASSINVDQPQHF.

V is TRBV19 and J is TRBJ2-3, with TRBD2 matching over 8 bases. Germline V gene data show CDR1 as LNHDA and CDR2 as SQIVND (reference sequence). Trimming took 1 base from V and 1 from J; bases not matched to a gene: 7. This CDR3 spans 17 amino acids. CDR3 in DNA: TGTGCCAGTAGTATAGGCATACTAGCGGCCCGCACAGATACGCAGTATTTT. Amino acids: CASSIGILAARTDTQYF.

The chain has TRBV10-3 and TRBJ1-2, with TRBD1 identical over 7 bases. The V and J ends lost 4 bases and 2 bases, in that order; junction bases with no gene match: 7. This CDR3 comprises 15 residues. CDR1 and CDR2 from the germline V gene are ENHRY and SYGVKD. CDR3: CAISGGEGANYGYTF. The CDR3 DNA reads TGTGCCATCAGTGGGGGAGAGGGGGCAAACTATGGCTACACCTTC.